The 30 T cell receptor beta chains below were found in one sample sequenced in a study of shared clonotypes between healthy human individuals. The assay was immunoSEQ multiplex PCR, and TCRdb's table has in-frame clones only and misses some. The sample consists of fewer than 850,000 clones, less than 95% of them appearing once. Sequencing used memory CD8+ T cells from PBMCs. This sample's subset: CD45RO+ cells pooled with CCR7-negative TemRA cells. These receptors all stem from a man younger than 35 in good health. Some clones in this sample may be carry-over from other donors' samples.

As for this clone: This clone may be a read error of a much larger clone one base away. The J gene is TRBJ2-7, the V gene TRBV25-1; 7 nucleotides align to TRBD1. This CDR3 contains 14 residues. The trim removed 1 base at V and 0 bases at J, leaving 0 bases unmatched. Germline assignment: CDR1 MGHDK and CDR2 SYGVNS. The CDR3 sequence is CASSEWDSSYEQYF. The DNA of the CDR3 is TGTGCCAGCAGTGAATGGGACAGCTCCTACGAGCAGTACTTC.

J is TRBJ1-3 and V is TRBV5-8; D remains ambiguous. This CDR3 region has 17 residues. Germline CDR1 reads SGHTS; CDR2 reads YDEGEE. V was pared by 6 bases and J by 0 bases, with 19 bases between. The CDR3 DNA reads TGTGCCAGCACCACGGGTTGGAGCCCAGGCTCTGGAAACACCATATATTTT. Translating gives CASTTGWSPGSGNTIYF.

A remark on this clone: The same CDR3 arises from other DNA sequences in this sample as well. The chain joins TRBV25-1 to TRBJ2-5; D is unclear. This CDR3 is 11 amino acids long. V was cut by 3 bases and J by 5 bases, with 4 bases left in between. CDR1 MGHDK and CDR2 SYGVNS come from the germline V gene. DNA of the CDR3: TGTGCCAGCAGTGAGGGCGAGACCCAGTACTTC. The encoded protein is CASSEGETQYF.

J is TRBJ1-2 and V is TRBV2; 10 nucleotides line up with TRBD1. CDR1 is SNHLY, CDR2 FYNNEI, per germline. J lost 5 bases, V lost 7 bases, and 13 bases had no gene match. The CDR3 loop spans 16 amino acids. CDR3 sequence (DNA): TGTGCCAGCACCCAGGGACAGGGGATGGGTTCGTATGGCTACACCTTC. Its translation: CASTQGQGMGSYGYTF.

The V call is TRBV7-9, the J call TRBJ2-7, with D possibly matching TRBD1 (6 bases). Germline CDR1 and CDR2: SEHNR and FQNEAQ (reference sequence). V was trimmed by 2 bases and J by 2 bases, leaving 16 bases between them. The CDR3 is 16 amino acids. The DNA for the CDR3 is TGTGCCAGCAGCTTAATCACGAGGGGGTTAACCTACGAGCAGTACTTC. It is translated as CASSLITRGLTYEQYF.

J is TRBJ1-2 and V is TRBV13; TRBD1 matches at 7 bases. Trimming took 5 bases from V and 8 from J; bases not matched to a gene: 14. Per germline, CDR1 PRHDT and CDR2 FYEKMQ (reference sequence). CDR3 size: 15 residues. CDR3 sequence: CASSGPGGGFRGYTF. CDR3 nucleotides: TGTGCCAGCAGCGGTCCAGGGGGAGGGTTTCGGGGCTACACCTTC.

The chain links TRBV27 to TRBJ2-4; 9 bases fit TRBD1. The CDR3 spans 14 residues. The germline gives CDR1 MNHEY, CDR2 SMNVEV (reference sequence). The V segment lost 5 bases and the J segment 8 bases; nucleotides outside the gene matches: 7. The CDR3 spells CASSTQGASDIQYF. CDR3 bases: TGTGCCAGCAGTACACAGGGGGCGTCGGACATTCAGTACTTC.

The chain uses TRBV5-1 and TRBJ2-7; unclear D gene. Germline V gives CDR1 SGHRS, CDR2 YFSETQ. Deletions cut 0 bases from V and 5 bases from J, with 12 bases between. The CDR3 covers 14 residues. The DNA for the CDR3 is TGCGCCAGCAGCTTGGAGGTCGCCCAAAACGAGCAGTACTTC. Encoded protein: CASSLEVAQNEQYF.

This rearrangement joins TRBV28 to TRBJ2-5, with TRBD2 matching over 14 bases. CDR3 size: 17 residues. The V gene end was trimmed by 5 bases and the J gene end by 0 bases; junction bases not matched to a gene: 5. Per the germline V gene, CDR1 is MDHEN and CDR2 is SYDVKM. CDR3 loop: CASSPGTSGSHQETQYF. The CDR3 nucleotides read TGTGCCAGCAGTCCGGGGACTAGCGGGAGCCACCAAGAGACCCAGTACTTC.

The chain employs TRBV27 and TRBJ2-7, with D possibly matching TRBD2 (5 bases). Trimming stripped 1 base from V and 5 bases from J, with 24 bases between. The CDR3 loop spans 18 amino acids. Germline V gene lookup returns CDR1 MNHEY and CDR2 SMNVEV (reference sequence). The CDR3 here is CASSLLDLSGPSRDEQYF. The DNA for the CDR3 is TGTGCCAGCAGTTTATTGGATTTGAGCGGACCCTCTCGGGACGAGCAGTACTTC.

Regarding this clone: The sample contains more than one DNA sequence encoding this CDR3. The chain employs TRBV14 and TRBJ2-7, with D hard to call. Between the trimmed V and J ends, which lost 0 bases and 3 bases, there was a span of 6 bases. The CDR3 is 13 residues long. Germline V CDR1 and CDR2: SGHDN, FVKESK. This CDR3 is CASSQDLGYEQYF. The CDR3 bases are TGTGCCAGCAGCCAAGATCTCGGCTACGAGCAGTACTTC.

The V gene is TRBV19, the J gene TRBJ2-1, with 7 bases fitting TRBD2. V lost 4 bases, J lost 7 bases, and 10 bases stayed unmatched. CDR3 length equals 15 residues. Germline V gene data show CDR1 as LNHDA and CDR2 as SQIVND (reference sequence). The CDR3 sequence is CASSSGSGGGNEQFF. The CDR3 DNA follows: TGTGCCAGTAGTAGCGGCAGTGGCGGGGGAAATGAGCAGTTCTTC.

The chain recombines TRBV18 with TRBJ2-1, with a weak D call TRBD1 (6 bases). The germline V gene has CDR1 KGHSH and CDR2 LQKENI. V was shortened by 3 bases and J by 4 bases, with 13 bases between the two germline ends. There are 15 residues in the CDR3. The CDR3 sequence is CASSPVRGDYNEQFF. CDR3 nucleotides: TGTGCCAGCTCACCGGTCAGGGGCGATTACAATGAGCAGTTCTTC.

The chain couples TRBV9 to TRBJ2-7, with D possibly matching TRBD2 (5 bases). The CDR3 totals 14 residues. The germline V gene encodes CDR1 SGDLS and CDR2 YYNGEE. Trimming left V 3 bases short and J 2 bases short, with 12 bases between. The CDR3 DNA is TGTGCCAGCAGCGCCTCCGGGAAGGCCTACGAGCAGTACTTC. The encoded protein is CASSASGKAYEQYF.

This clone was picked up one time. Other DNA sequences in the sample encode the same CDR3. The chain joins TRBV5-4 to TRBJ2-1, with TRBD1 as a possible D gene (6 bases). The CDR3 is made up of 15 amino acids. Trimming shortened V by 2 bases and J by 0 bases, and 9 bases separated the two germline ends. Germline lookup yields CDR1 SGHNT and CDR2 YYREEE (reference sequence). This CDR3 reads CASSLDRSSYNEQFF. CDR3 coding DNA: TGTGCCAGCAGCTTAGACAGGAGCTCCTACAATGAGCAGTTCTTC.

The chain is built from TRBV12-5 and TRBJ2-1, with a tentative D call TRBD2 (5 bases). The germline V gene encodes CDR1 LGHNT and CDR2 FRNRAP. This CDR3 is built from 16 residues. V was cut by 0 bases and J by 5 bases, with 14 bases left in between. DNA of the CDR3: TGTGCTAGTGGTTTGGTAATAGGCGGGTGGGACAATGAGCAGTTCTTC. Protein product: CASGLVIGGWDNEQFF.

This sequence joins TRBV15 and TRBJ1-1; D may be TRBD1 (5 bases). In germline, CDR1 is LNHNV, CDR2 YYDKDF (reference sequence). The V gene lost 5 bases and the J gene lost 0 bases, with 7 bases spanning the gap. This CDR3 has 13 residues. The CDR3 reads CATSDRLNTEAFF. CDR3 sequence (DNA): TGTGCCACCAGCGACAGACTGAACACTGAAGCTTTCTTT.

V is TRBV11-1 and J is TRBJ2-1; 9 nucleotides line up with TRBD2. Germline V gene lookup returns CDR1 SGHAT and CDR2 FQDESV (reference sequence). The CDR3 spans 15 residues. J lost 3 bases, V lost 1 base, and 1 base had no gene match. The CDR3 DNA sequence: TGTGCCAGCAGCTTAGGCGGGGGGGGCTACAATGAGCAGTTCTTC. Its protein product is CASSLGGGGYNEQFF.

The chain employs TRBV2 and TRBJ2-7; the D is unclear. Looked up from germline, CDR1 is SNHLY and CDR2 is FYNNEI. The V end lost 0 bases, the J end lost 0 bases, and 12 bases lay between the germline ends. There are 16 residues in the CDR3. The CDR3 DNA reads TGTGCCAGCAGTGAAGCTCAGTCGGCCCTCTCCTACGAGCAGTACTTC. Its translation: CASSEAQSALSYEQYF.

V is TRBV27 and J is TRBJ1-5; D is ambiguous. The V end was cut by 4 bases, the J end by 6 bases, with 10 bases between. This CDR3 comprises 13 residues. The germline gives CDR1 MNHEY, CDR2 SMNVEV (reference sequence). CDR3 coding DNA: TGTGCCAGCAGTTCCTCGTCGGTTCAGCCCCAGCATTTT. This codes for CASSSSSVQPQHF.

The rearrangement joins TRBV7-8 to TRBJ2-3; 9 positions match TRBD2. CDR1 SGHVS and CDR2 FQNEAQ come from the germline V gene. The CDR3 length is 15 residues. Trimming took 1 base from V and 2 from J; bases not matched to a gene: 1. In nucleotides, the CDR3 is TGTGCCAGCAGCTTAGGCGGGAGGGTCACAGATACGCAGTATTTT. Translated: CASSLGGRVTDTQYF.

This clone has just one count. The rearrangement links TRBV5-1 to TRBJ2-7; D is ambiguous. With 0 bases removed from V and 3 bases from J, the gap between germline ends came to 10 bases. The CDR3 sequence is 14 residues long. CDR1 is SGHRS, CDR2 YFSETQ, per germline. CDR3 sequence reads: CASSLGGWDYEQYF. The DNA of the CDR3 is TGCGCCAGCAGCTTGGGGGGATGGGACTACGAGCAGTACTTC.

This clone has more than one count but fewer than ten. The chain combines TRBV6-1 with TRBJ1-1; D may be TRBD1 (5 bases). Germline V lookup: CDR1 MNHNS, CDR2 SASEGT. V lost 5 bases to trimming and J lost 4 bases, with 14 bases between them. The CDR3 has 14 residues. CDR3 region: CASSYFRDGTEAFF. CDR3 DNA: TGTGCCAGCAGTTATTTCCGGGACGGCACTGAAGCTTTCTTT.

V and J are TRBV19 and TRBJ2-7; 14 bases map to TRBD2. The CDR3 runs to 13 residues. V shed 10 bases and J 3 bases; nucleotides not matched to a gene: 2. Germline values: CDR1 LNHDA, CDR2 SQIVND (reference sequence). The CDR3, as DNA: TGTGCCACCGGGACTAGCGGGAGCTACGAGCAGTACTTC. It is translated as CATGTSGSYEQYF.

This sequence joins TRBV11-2 and TRBJ2-7; D is unclear. There are 15 residues in the CDR3. In germline, CDR1 is SGHAT, CDR2 FQNNGV. Trimming removed 1 base from V and 3 bases from J, with 13 bases in between. The CDR3 reads CASSLVPKIGYEQYF. The CDR3 DNA reads as TGTGCCAGCAGCTTAGTCCCCAAAATTGGCTACGAGCAGTACTTC.

The chain joins TRBV7-9 to TRBJ2-1; the D is unclear. V was shortened by 6 bases and J by 3 bases, with 9 bases between the two germline ends. Germline V gene sequence: CDR1 SEHNR, CDR2 FQNEAQ (reference sequence). The CDR3 consists of 13 residues. CDR3 nucleotides: TGTGCCAGCAGACCACAGAGCTACAATGAGCAGTTCTTC. This codes for CASRPQSYNEQFF.

The chain has TRBV28 and TRBJ2-1, with a weak D call TRBD1 (6 bases). There are 15 residues in the CDR3. The V gene lost 5 bases and the J gene lost 1 base, with 12 bases spanning the gap. The germline CDR1 and CDR2 sequences are MDHEN and SYDVKM. As DNA, the CDR3 is TGTGCCAGCAGTCCCGGACAGTTTTCCTACAATGAGCAGTTCTTC. Amino acid sequence: CASSPGQFSYNEQFF.

The chain links TRBV7-9 to TRBJ1-1; 10 bases line up with TRBD1. J lost 6 bases, V lost 4 bases, and 5 bases had no gene match. Germline V lookup: CDR1 SEHNR, CDR2 FQNEAQ (reference sequence). This CDR3 region has 14 residues. In DNA, the CDR3 is TGTGCCAGCAGCTCACCGGGACAGGGGTCTGAAGCTTTCTTT. Protein product: CASSSPGQGSEAFF.

About this clone: Other DNA sequences in the same sample also yield this CDR3. V gene TRBV6-5 combines with J gene TRBJ1-1; D is unresolved. This CDR3 is 12 amino acids long. CDR1 and CDR2 (germline): MNHEY, SVGAGI. Trimming removed 2 bases from V and 4 bases from J, with 5 bases in between. This CDR3 is CASSYGSTEAFF. For the CDR3, the DNA is TGTGCCAGCAGTTACGGGAGCACTGAAGCTTTCTTT.

The chain carries TRBV4-1 and TRBJ2-5; D may correspond to TRBD1 or TRBD2 (7 bases each). The germline gives CDR1 MGHRA, CDR2 YSYEKL. Trimming cost V 0 bases and J 2 bases, with 16 bases left between them. This CDR3 has 17 residues. This CDR3 is CASSQDRQGGSQETQYF. The CDR3 DNA reads TGCGCCAGCAGCCAAGACCGCCAGGGGGGGTCTCAAGAGACCCAGTACTTC.